The 6 T cell receptor beta chains reported below all come from one sample, sequenced in a study of patients and donors after allogeneic stem cell transplantation. One entry per CDR3 protein, called by TCRdb with MiXCR from the RT-PCR reads. Of more than 150,000 distinct CDR3 sequences in the sample, 35% to 50% were seen once. Sequences were obtained from blood, either unsorted or a sorted T cell fraction (not recorded which). The receptor source for this set is a human donor who was either an allogeneic HSCT recipient or a stem cell or donor lymphocyte infusion donor (not recorded which). It is not recorded whose cells these are; they may come from a transplant donor.

J is TRBJ2-1 and V is TRBV5-1, with D perhaps matching TRBD1 or TRBD2 (5 bases each). The length of the CDR3 is 16 residues. Germline values: CDR1 SGHRS, CDR2 YFSETQ. V dropped 0 bases and J dropped 6 bases, with 16 bases sitting between them. For the CDR3, the DNA is TGCGCCAGCAGCTTGGGTGCGGTTCTTGGGGGCAATGAGCAGTTCTTC. Amino acid sequence: CASSLGAVLGGNEQFF.

The CDR3 loop reads CASSPLRWQGAYNEQFF. DNA for the CDR3: TGTGCCAGCAGCCCCCTGAGGTGGCAGGGGGCCTACAATGAGCAGTTCTTC. V usage is TRBV7-9 and J usage is TRBJ2-1, with 7 bases aligning to TRBD1. V lost 5 bases to trimming and J lost 2 bases; unmatched junction nucleotides: 12. This CDR3 is built from 17 residues. Germline V gene sequence: CDR1 SEHNR, CDR2 FQNEAQ (reference sequence).

The rearrangement links TRBV7-9 to TRBJ1-3, with 7 bases aligning to TRBD1. The germline gives CDR1 SEHNR, CDR2 FQNEAQ (reference sequence). After removal of 5 bases from V and 3 bases from J, the junction contained 10 bases not matched to a gene. The CDR3 contains 16 residues. For the CDR3, the DNA is TGTGCCAGCAGCCTTACCGTTACAGGGGTTGGAAACACCATATATTTT. Residues: CASSLTVTGVGNTIYF. Full variable domain (remainder filled in from reference TRBV7-9 and TRBJ1-3): DTGVSQNPRHKITKRGQNVTFRCDPISEHNRLYWYRQTLGQGPEFLTYFQNEAQLEKSRLLSDRFSAERPKGSFSTLEIQRTEQGDSAMYLCASSLTVTGVGNTIYFGEGSWLTVV.

This rearrangement joins TRBV29-1 to TRBJ2-1; D gene ambiguous. Germline V gene lookup returns CDR1 SQVTM and CDR2 ANQGSEA. The germline V and J ends were trimmed by 0 bases and 4 bases, with 7 bases remaining between them. The CDR3 consists of 13 residues. In DNA, the CDR3 is TGCAGCGTTGAAGAGCGTTCATACAATGAGCAGTTCTTC. Its translation: CSVEERSYNEQFF.

CDR3 in amino acids: CASSYSKMSRQGNTIYF. As DNA, the CDR3 is TGTGCCAGCAGTTACTCAAAAATGTCCCGGCAAGGAAACACCATATATTTT. This sequence joins TRBV6-5 and TRBJ1-3, with unresolved D. The germline CDR1 and CDR2 sequences are MNHEY and SVGAGI. Trimming took 0 bases from V and 4 from J, leaving 16 bases between them. The CDR3 is made up of 17 amino acids.

The chain couples TRBV4-3 to TRBJ2-5; possibly TRBD2 for D (6 bases). In germline, CDR1 is LGHNA, CDR2 YSLEER. V lost 1 base and J lost 4, with 13 bases in between. The CDR3 is 15 residues long. CDR3 bases: TGCGCCAGCAGCCAAGCGAGGGGTAGCGGAGAGACCCAGTACTTC. Residues: CASSQARGSGETQYF.